Shown below are 25 T cell receptor beta chains from a single sample sequenced in a study of cytomegalovirus exposure and HLA in healthy donors. Researchers ran the PCR with 60 Vbeta and 13 Jbeta primers. Data came from immunoSEQ multiplex PCR; TCRdb stores just in-frame clones and leaves some out. Here the sample spans under 150,000 clones, approximately 87% being singletons. Sequenced sample: PBMCs. The receptors derive from a man aged 40-49 years in good health and CMV-seronegative.

The rearrangement uses TRBV10-2 and TRBJ2-7, with 9 bases matching TRBD2. Germline CDR1 is WSHSY and CDR2 is SAAADI. The V gene end was trimmed by 8 bases and the J gene end by 2 bases; junction bases not matched to a gene: 4. This CDR3 is built from 13 residues. The CDR3 region is CASGGLATYEQYF. In DNA form, the CDR3 reads TGCGCCAGCGGGGGACTAGCCACCTACGAGCAGTACTTC.

V and J are TRBV15 and TRBJ2-1; 10 bases are a match to TRBD2. V trimming: 0 bases; J trimming: 16 bases; junction bases outside the gene matches: 15. The CDR3 has 16 amino acids. Germline assignment: CDR1 LNHNV and CDR2 YYDKDF (reference sequence). CDR3 in amino acids: CATSRDYSPAGGPRFF. CDR3 nucleotide sequence: TGTGCCACCAGCAGAGATTACTCTCCAGCGGGAGGGCCGCGATTCTTC.

The CDR3 loop reads CSGQDYYGYTF. The CDR3 bases are TGCAGCGGACAGGATTACTATGGCTACACCTTC. The genes are TRBV29-1 and TRBJ1-2; D perhaps matches TRBD1 (6 bases). The CDR3 runs to 11 residues. Germline loops: CDR1 SQVTM, CDR2 ANQGSEA. The V end was cut by 7 bases, the J end by 3 bases, with 9 bases between. Filled out from reference TRBV29-1 and TRBJ1-2, the complete variable domain reads SAVISQKPSRDICQRGTSLTIQCQVDSQVTMMFWYRQQPGQSLTLIATANQGSEATYESGFVIDKFPISRPNLTFSTLTVSNMSPEDSSIYLCSGQDYYGYTFGSGTRLTVV.

CDR3 in DNA: TGTGCCAGCAGCTACCATAGCGGGGGGGACAATGAGCAGTTCTTC. As protein: CASSYHSGGDNEQFF. This chain connects TRBV14 to TRBJ2-1, with 11 bases aligning to TRBD2. Germline-derived CDR1 and CDR2 are SGHDN and FVKESK. V shed 5 bases and J 5 bases; nucleotides not matched to a gene: 5. The CDR3 loop spans 15 amino acids.

The chain links TRBV4-3 to TRBJ1-6; the match to TRBD1 covers 8 bases. V dropped 2 bases and J dropped 1; count of bases not matched to a gene: 1. Germline values: CDR1 LGHNA, CDR2 YSLEER. This CDR3 has 16 amino acids. CDR3 sequence reads: CASSQQGASYNSPLHF. CDR3 bases: TGCGCCAGCAGCCAACAGGGGGCTTCCTATAATTCACCCCTCCACTTT.

CDR3 in amino acids: CASSQDSAGGYGYTF. The CDR3 bases are TGCGCCAGCAGCCAAGATTCCGCGGGCGGCTATGGCTACACCTTC. The rearrangement joins TRBV4-3 to TRBJ1-2, with D unresolved. V was cut by 0 bases and J by 4 bases, with 12 bases left in between. CDR1 is LGHNA and CDR2 is YSLEER in the germline V gene. The length of the CDR3 is 15 residues.

The chain is built from TRBV9 and TRBJ2-3; TRBD2 matches at 9 bases. J was trimmed by 2 bases and V by 4 bases; bases with no gene match: 14. The CDR3 runs 18 residues. Germline CDR1 and CDR2: SGDLS and YYNGEE. The CDR3 DNA reads TGTGCCAGCAGCCCTCTACCAGGTAGCGGGGGATCCACAGATACGCAGTATTTT. It is translated as CASSPLPGSGGSTDTQYF.

This clone has more than one count but fewer than ten. This chain uses TRBV27 with TRBJ2-2; D gene uncertain. In germline, CDR1 is MNHEY, CDR2 SMNVEV (reference sequence). The CDR3 length is 12 residues. Trimming cost V 6 bases and J 5 bases, with 7 bases left between them. The CDR3 region has the DNA TGTGCCAGCAGGAGATTTACCGGGGAGCTGTTTTTT. Amino acids: CASRRFTGELFF.

In this sample, this clone turned up once. This sequence joins TRBV7-2 and TRBJ2-7; 12 nucleotides line up with TRBD1. The ends lost 5 bases at V and 7 bases at J; junction bases unmatched: 9. The CDR3 spans 15 residues. Looked up from germline, CDR1 is SGHTA and CDR2 is FQGNSA. CDR3 DNA sequence: TGTGCCAGCAGCCCGGGACAGGGGGCCCTATGGGAGCAGTACTTC. It is translated as CASSPGQGALWEQYF.

The chain uses TRBV28 and TRBJ2-3, with D possibly matching TRBD2 (5 bases). V was clipped by 4 bases and J by 2 bases, with 13 bases between them. CDR1 is MDHEN, CDR2 SYDVKM, per germline. CDR3 length: 15 amino acids. CDR3 residues: CASSSKLDLTDTQYF. For the CDR3, the DNA is TGTGCCAGCAGTTCAAAACTAGATCTCACAGATACGCAGTATTTT.

This rearrangement joins TRBV19 to TRBJ2-1; TRBD2 aligns across 7 bases. Germline V gives CDR1 LNHDA, CDR2 SQIVND (reference sequence). The CDR3 spans 15 residues. The J segment lost 8 bases and the V segment lost 5 bases, leaving 12 bases of the junction unmatched. CDR3 bases: TGTGCCAGTAGTGCCGTGGGGGAGGGCCGGGATGAGCAGTTCTTC. This gives the protein CASSAVGEGRDEQFF.

The V gene is TRBV7-2, the J gene TRBJ2-7; D is unclear. V dropped 8 bases and J dropped 5 bases, with 19 bases sitting between them. Germline CDR1 is SGHTA and CDR2 is FQGNSA. This CDR3 is 14 amino acids long. The CDR3 spells CASGPRSFKNEQYF. Here the CDR3 DNA reads TGTGCCAGCGGCCCTAGGTCGTTTAAAAACGAGCAGTACTTC.

Regarding this clone: The sample contains more than one DNA sequence encoding this CDR3. The chain is built from TRBV5-6 and TRBJ1-2; D gene unclear. Trimming took 2 bases from V and 3 from J, leaving 11 bases between them. This CDR3 has 14 residues. Germline CDR1 reads SGHDT; CDR2 reads YYEEEE. For the CDR3, the DNA is TGTGCCAGCAGCTTAGGCGGGGTCGACTATGGCTACACCTTC. Translated, it gives CASSLGGVDYGYTF.

V and J are TRBV27 and TRBJ2-7; D is unclear. The CDR3 extends over 11 amino acids. Germline V gene sequence: CDR1 MNHEY, CDR2 SMNVEV (reference sequence). Between the trimmed V and J ends, which lost 6 bases and 0 bases, there was a span of 3 bases. In DNA form, the CDR3 reads TGTGCCAGCAGGGCCTCCTACGAGCAGTACTTC. This codes for CASRASYEQYF.

This clone was recorded many times. The genes are TRBV6-5 and TRBJ2-3; tentative D call: TRBD1 (6 bases). CDR1 and CDR2 from the germline V gene are MNHEY and SVGAGI. V shed 0 bases and J shed 5 bases, with 12 bases lying between them. The CDR3 length is 15 residues. CDR3 protein: CASSYSNRVEDTQYF. The CDR3 region has the DNA TGTGCCAGCAGTTACTCGAACAGGGTGGAAGATACGCAGTATTTT.

This chain connects TRBV10-3 to TRBJ2-1; TRBD2 agrees at 7 bases. Trimming cost V 10 bases and J 4 bases; bases outside gene matches: 10. The CDR3 consists of 14 residues. Germline V gives CDR1 ENHRY, CDR2 SYGVKD. CDR3 loop: CATRREAIYNEQFF. CDR3 sequence (DNA): TGTGCCACCCGCCGGGAGGCAATTTACAATGAGCAGTTCTTC.

V is TRBV30 and J is TRBJ2-7; the match to TRBD2 covers 7 bases. The CDR3 runs to 14 residues. V gave up 4 bases and J gave up 1 base; unmatched junction bases: 7. CDR1 is GTSNPN and CDR2 is SVGIG in the germline V gene (reference sequence). The CDR3 is CAWMAGGGSYEQYF. In DNA form, the CDR3 reads TGTGCCTGGATGGCTGGGGGGGGGTCCTACGAGCAGTACTTC.

The rearrangement links TRBV27 to TRBJ1-5, with D possibly being TRBD1 (5 bases). There are 15 residues in the CDR3. Between the trimmed V and J ends, which lost 0 bases and 6 bases, there was a span of 12 bases. Germline CDR1 is MNHEY and CDR2 is SMNVEV (reference sequence). This CDR3 reads CASSLSGFGAQPQHF. The CDR3, as DNA: TGTGCCAGCAGTTTATCCGGGTTTGGGGCTCAGCCCCAGCATTTT.

The chain combines TRBV19 with TRBJ2-1; possibly TRBD2 for D (6 bases). Trimming shortened V by 0 bases and J by 7 bases, and 13 bases separated the two germline ends. The CDR3 is made up of 15 amino acids. The germline V gene has CDR1 LNHDA and CDR2 SQIVND (reference sequence). The CDR3 is CASSIDQGTPNEQFF. CDR3 sequence (DNA): TGTGCCAGTAGTATAGATCAAGGGACTCCGAATGAGCAGTTCTTC.

The CDR3 DNA is TGTGCCAGCAGCCCCCGGACTAGCGCTACCTACAATGAGCAGTTCTTC. Its translation: CASSPRTSATYNEQFF. V usage is TRBV7-2 and J usage is TRBJ2-1; 9 bases fit TRBD2. Germline V gives CDR1 SGHTA, CDR2 FQGNSA. The CDR3 has 16 residues. After removal of 5 bases from V and 2 bases from J, the junction contained 7 bases not matched to a gene. Filled out from reference TRBV7-2 and TRBJ2-1, the complete variable domain reads GAGVSQSPSNKVTEKGKDVELRCDPISGHTALYWYRQSLGQGLEFLIYFQGNSAPDKSGLPSDRFSAERTGGSVSTLTIQRTQQEDSAVYLCASSPRTSATYNEQFFGPGTRLTVL.

The V and J genes are TRBV6-1 and TRBJ1-5; 7 positions match TRBD1. V lost 2 bases, J lost 7 bases, and 14 bases stayed unmatched. In germline, CDR1 is MNHNS, CDR2 SASEGT. The CDR3 is made up of 17 amino acids. The CDR3 DNA reads TGTGCCAGCAGTGAATTGATACCTATACAGGGGAACCAGCCCCAGCATTTT. Protein sequence: CASSELIPIQGNQPQHF.

This clone showed up just once. The chain uses TRBV2 and TRBJ1-1; 10 bases align to TRBD1. The CDR3 consists of 13 residues. Germline values: CDR1 SNHLY, CDR2 FYNNEI. V was clipped by 6 bases and J by 5 bases; unmatched bases: 3. The CDR3 region is CASRGQGGTEAFF. CDR3 sequence (DNA): TGTGCCAGCAGAGGACAGGGGGGAACTGAAGCTTTCTTT. Filled out from reference TRBV2 and TRBJ1-1, the complete variable domain reads EPEVTQTPSHQVTQMGQEVILRCVPISNHLYFYWYRQILGQKVEFLVSFYNNEISEKSEIFDDQFSVERPDGSNFTLKIRSTKLEDSAMYFCASRGQGGTEAFFGQGTRLTVV.

The chain is built from TRBV11-2 and TRBJ2-7; TRBD2 agrees at 10 bases. The length of the CDR3 is 17 residues. CDR1 is SGHAT, CDR2 FQNNGV, per germline. The ends lost 0 bases at V and 3 bases at J; junction bases unmatched: 8. CDR3 loop: CASSLDVAAGGHYEQYF. The CDR3 DNA follows: TGTGCCAGCAGCTTAGATGTAGCAGCGGGAGGGCACTACGAGCAGTACTTC.

The J gene is TRBJ1-2, the V gene TRBV14; 7 bases are shared with TRBD1. The ends lost 2 bases at V and 3 bases at J; junction bases unmatched: 0. CDR1 is SGHDN and CDR2 is FVKESK in the germline V gene. The CDR3 is 13 residues long. The CDR3 region has the DNA TGTGCCAGCAGCCAAACAGGGGACTATGGCTACACCTTC. Protein sequence: CASSQTGDYGYTF. The entire variable domain, with the rest obtained from reference TRBV14 and TRBJ1-2, is as follows: EAGVTQFPSHSVIEKGQTVTLRCDPISGHDNLYWYRRVMGKEIKFLLHFVKESKQDESGMPNNRFLAERTGGTYSTLKVQPAELEDSGVYFCASSQTGDYGYTFGSGTRLTVV.

This rearrangement joins TRBV7-9 to TRBJ1-2; 7 bases fit TRBD1. The V gene's germline CDR1 is SEHNR and CDR2 FQNEAQ (reference sequence). The J segment lost 4 bases and the V segment lost 4 bases, leaving 6 bases of the junction unmatched. The CDR3 is 14 residues long. CDR3 loop: CASSSGDRPYGYTF. Here the CDR3 DNA reads TGTGCCAGCAGCTCAGGGGACAGACCCTATGGCTACACCTTC.